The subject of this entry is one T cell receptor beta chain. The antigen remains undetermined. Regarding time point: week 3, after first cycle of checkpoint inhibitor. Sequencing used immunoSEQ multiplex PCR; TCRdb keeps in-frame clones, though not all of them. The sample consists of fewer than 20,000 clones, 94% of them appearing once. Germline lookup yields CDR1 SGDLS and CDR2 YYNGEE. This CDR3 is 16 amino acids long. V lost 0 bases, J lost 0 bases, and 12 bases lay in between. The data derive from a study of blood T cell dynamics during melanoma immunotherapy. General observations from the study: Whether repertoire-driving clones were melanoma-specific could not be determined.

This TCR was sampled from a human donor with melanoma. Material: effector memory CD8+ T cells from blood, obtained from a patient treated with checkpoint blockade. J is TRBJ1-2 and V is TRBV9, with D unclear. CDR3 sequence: CASSVDVSHPNYGYTF. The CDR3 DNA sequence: TGTGCCAGCAGCGTAGATGTGAGCCACCCTAACTATGGCTACACCTTC.